This TCR beta chain was obtained from a study of shared clonotypes between healthy human individuals (dated by TCRdb to 2019 to 2021). A note on the overall study: The cohort comprised a couple of women and a few men aged 18 to 49 years. Per donor, three plates each were used for CD4 naive and CD4 memory, two for CD8 naive, and one for CD8 memory. Blood TCR repertoires of 5 or 6 healthy adults were deeply sequenced to estimate repertoire size and the extent of clonotype sharing between individuals. To increase sequencing depth and limit assay-specific biases, TCR repertoire library preparation and sequencing were carried out by different laboratories using diverse techniques. Leukapheresis yielded between about 0.94 and 8.9 billion PBMCs per donor. The paper's findings and limits, for the study overall: Across a handful of donors, approximately 5% of naive CD4, roughly 3.8% of naive CD8, around 2.5% of memory CD4, and under 0.45% of memory CD8 clonotypes were shared. Even with the large sequencing depth, rarefaction of the sorted-subset datasets indicated that sequencing was incomplete. Clonotypes shared by all four sorted-subset donors showed higher generation probabilities than non-shared clonotypes. The small number of donors limited the genetic and exposure-history diversity represented. Only blood was sampled, and tissue TCR repertoires likely differ from those in blood. Naive subsets generally had larger estimated clonotype richness than memory subsets did. Pairwise subsampling led to the expectation that sequencing depth would affect the degree of clonotype sharing among donors.

TCR CDR3 regions were amplified from genomic DNA by multiplex PCR using the deep immunoSEQ assay. Genomic DNA extracted from each cell subset was distributed evenly over all wells of several immunoSEQ 96-well plates, and each plate served as one replicate. Each replicate PCR for sorted subsets received around 200 ng genomic DNA, equal to about 30,000 T cell genomes. The purified libraries were quantified using a Qubit 3.0 fluorometer, sized with a Bioanalyzer 2100, and then quantified again using the KAPA Library Quantification kit. A separate single-read 150-cycle Illumina NextSeq 550 flow cell was used to sequence each immunoSEQ 96-well plate. The authors processed their data as follows. Because only junctional sequences without quality scores were contained in the immunoSEQ output, filtering matching that applied to full-length reads could not be performed. Sequences were annotated with PyIR, a Python wrapper for IgBLAST v1.9, and V/J genes and CDR3 were assigned using IMGT germline references. Reads were filtered out if the reads had weak V/J assignments (E-value above 1e-6), no CDR3, stop codons, out-of-frame junctions, or ambiguous translated residues. V3J clonotypes were defined by identical inferred V gene, J gene, and CDR3 amino acid sequence. The percentage overlap between two repertoires was calculated by dividing the number of shared unique clonotypes by the size of the smaller repertoire. Repertoire richness was assessed with RTK rarefaction, the Chao1 estimator, and Recon v2.1 estimates of unobserved clonotypes. Generation probabilities were computed with OLGA for all TCRbeta clonotypes obtained by the gDNA method from a few donors. Entries here come from immuneACCESS through TCRdb and include only in-frame sequences with V and J called. Some clones fail to appear in such tables; in the studies checked, an unresolved V gene covers under half of the shortfall, and the cause of the remainder is unknown. Clonal size and the V and J genes are those of that table, whereas D and trimming came from the DNA. Recorded for this sample are about 2 million clones; approximately 95% of them occurred a single time. Clones ranked in the top ten supply roughly 0.13% of the sample.

The donors were healthy, HIV-negative adults with no recently reported acute infections or vaccinations. All donors were Caucasian adults living in Nashville, Tennessee, USA. CD4+ T cells were enriched through magnetic negative selection, after which naive cells were positively selected on CD45RA and the remaining negative fraction served as the memory subset. Blood was collected by leukapheresis, and PBMCs were isolated by Ficoll-Histopaque density gradient centrifugation and then cryopreserved in liquid nitrogen vapor phase. Analytical flow cytometry was used to check the purity and quantity of every magnetically sorted T cell population. Genomic DNA was isolated from every sorted fraction and measured by UV absorbance on a Nanodrop 2000c. Deletion took 6 bases off V and 0 bases off J, with a span of 12 bases between the germline ends. The CDR3 holds 14 amino acids from the cysteine to the phenylalanine. The sequence is cut down to CDR3 DNA, 42 bases in frame from base 1. Taken from the germline V gene, the CDR1 and CDR2 loops are MDHEN and SYDVKM.

On this clone itself: Its antigen has not been determined. Per-nucleotide qualities are absent, and no much larger clonotype sits a single base away.

This receptor chain uses TRBV28 and TRBJ2-7, with TRBD2 as a weak D call on 6 bases. The TCR comes from a man aged 18 to 30 in good health. Input material: naive CD4+ T cells sorted from blood. In the paper's terms, the cell subset or site label means: CD45RA+ positively selected. The CDR3 in this case is CASSRGTHSYEQYF. The sequenced DNA: TGTGCCAGCAGCCGGGGGACGCACTCCTACGAGCAGTACTTC.